This T cell receptor beta chain derives from a study of memory CD4+ T cells and cytomegalovirus serostatus. Study-level background: This sample comes from healthy Belgian adults, roughly 9 CMV seropositive, about 23 seronegative.

Per the original data handling: After removing out-of-frame reads, 2,204,828 distinct TCRbeta sequences remained. TCRdb's copy holds only in-frame clones and misses some; the assay was immunoSEQ multiplex PCR. V, J and clone size are those of that table, while D and trimming were read from the DNA. This table has 25,000 to 35,000 clones, around 75% appearing once. Of note for this clone: Its target is unknown.

The sort gate was single viable CD3+CD4+CD8-CD45RO+ cells for memory CD4+ T cells. Points from the study as a whole: Each of 67 CMV-associated TCRbeta sequences occurred in one to five individuals. CMV serostatus prediction reached median AUC 0.95, or 0.91 with US-trained model.

Trimming pared 2 bases from V and 7 bases from J, leaving 8 bases between. The CDR3 has 11 amino acids. Germline V gene data show CDR1 as DFQATT and CDR2 as SNEGSKA (reference sequence). The V and J genes are TRBV20-1 and TRBJ2-5; D ambiguous. The clonotype was recovered from an adult in good health and CMV-seronegative. The sequencing sample was made of memory CD4+ T cells from blood. The CDR3 DNA is TGCAGTGCTAGAACCTCAGGGACCCAGTACTTC. Translation gives CSARTSGTQYF.